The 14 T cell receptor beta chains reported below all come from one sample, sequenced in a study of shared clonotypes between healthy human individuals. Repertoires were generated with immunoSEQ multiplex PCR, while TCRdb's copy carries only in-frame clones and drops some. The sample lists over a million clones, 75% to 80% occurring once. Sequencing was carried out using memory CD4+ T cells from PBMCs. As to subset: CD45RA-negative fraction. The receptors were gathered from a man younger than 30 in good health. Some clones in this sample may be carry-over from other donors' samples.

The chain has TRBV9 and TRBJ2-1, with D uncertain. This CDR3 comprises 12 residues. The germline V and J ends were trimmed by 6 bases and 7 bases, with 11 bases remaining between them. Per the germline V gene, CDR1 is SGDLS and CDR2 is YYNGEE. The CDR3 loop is CASNRKGNEQFF. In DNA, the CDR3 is TGTGCCAGCAACCGCAAAGGGAATGAGCAGTTCTTC.

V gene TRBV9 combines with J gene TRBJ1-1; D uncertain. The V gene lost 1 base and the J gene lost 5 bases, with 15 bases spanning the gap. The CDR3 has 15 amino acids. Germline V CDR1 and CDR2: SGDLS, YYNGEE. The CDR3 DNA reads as TGTGCCAGCAGCGTAACGAGCTCGAGGGAGACTGAAGCTTTCTTT. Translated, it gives CASSVTSSRETEAFF.

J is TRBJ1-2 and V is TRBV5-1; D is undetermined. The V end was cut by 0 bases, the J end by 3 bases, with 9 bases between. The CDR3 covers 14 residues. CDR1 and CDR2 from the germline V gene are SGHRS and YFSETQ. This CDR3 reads CASSLGVLDYGYTF. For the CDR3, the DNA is TGCGCCAGCAGCTTGGGGGTACTGGACTATGGCTACACCTTC.

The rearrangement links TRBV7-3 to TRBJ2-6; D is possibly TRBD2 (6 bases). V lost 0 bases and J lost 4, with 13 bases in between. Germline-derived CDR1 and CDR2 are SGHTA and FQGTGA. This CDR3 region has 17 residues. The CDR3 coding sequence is TGTGCCAGCAGCTTAACTGGAGGGGCAGCGGGGGCCAACGTCCTGACTTTC. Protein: CASSLTGGAAGANVLTF. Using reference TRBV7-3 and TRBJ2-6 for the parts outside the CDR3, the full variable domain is GAGVSQTPSNKVTEKGKYVELRCDPISGHTALYWYRQSLGQGPEFLIYFQGTGAADDSGLPNDRFFAVRPEGSVSTLKIQRTERGDSAVYLCASSLTGGAAGANVLTFGAGSRLTVL.

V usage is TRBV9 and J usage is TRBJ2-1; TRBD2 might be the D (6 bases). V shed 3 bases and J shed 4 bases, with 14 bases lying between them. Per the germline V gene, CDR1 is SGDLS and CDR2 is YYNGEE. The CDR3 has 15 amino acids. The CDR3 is CASSAGLPLYNEQFF. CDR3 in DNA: TGTGCCAGCAGCGCCGGACTACCACTGTACAATGAGCAGTTCTTC.

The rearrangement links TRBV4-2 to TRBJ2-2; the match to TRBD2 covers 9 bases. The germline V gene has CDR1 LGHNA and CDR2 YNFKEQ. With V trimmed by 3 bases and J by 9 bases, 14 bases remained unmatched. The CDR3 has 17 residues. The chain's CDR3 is CASSQDETSGVPRELFF. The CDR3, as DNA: TGTGCCAGCAGCCAGGATGAGACTAGCGGTGTACCGAGGGAGCTGTTTTTT.

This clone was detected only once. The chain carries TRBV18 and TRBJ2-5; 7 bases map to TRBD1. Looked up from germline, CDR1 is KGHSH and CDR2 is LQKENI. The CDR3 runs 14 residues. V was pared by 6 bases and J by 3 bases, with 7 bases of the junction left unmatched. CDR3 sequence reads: CASSRGQVKETQYF. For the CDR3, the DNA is TGTGCCAGCTCTCGCGGACAGGTGAAAGAGACCCAGTACTTC.

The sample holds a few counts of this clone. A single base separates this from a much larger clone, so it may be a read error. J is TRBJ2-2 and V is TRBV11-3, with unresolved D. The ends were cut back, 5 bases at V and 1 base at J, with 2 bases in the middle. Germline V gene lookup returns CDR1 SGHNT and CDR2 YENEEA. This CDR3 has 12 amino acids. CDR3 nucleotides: TGTGCCAGCAGCGTGAACACCGGGGAGCTGTTTTTT. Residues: CASSVNTGELFF.

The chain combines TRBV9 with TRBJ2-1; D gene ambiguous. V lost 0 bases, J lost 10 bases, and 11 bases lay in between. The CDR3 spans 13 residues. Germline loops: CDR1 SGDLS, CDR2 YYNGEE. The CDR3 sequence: CASSVGGLEEQFF. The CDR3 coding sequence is TGTGCCAGCAGCGTAGGTGGGTTGGAGGAGCAGTTCTTC.

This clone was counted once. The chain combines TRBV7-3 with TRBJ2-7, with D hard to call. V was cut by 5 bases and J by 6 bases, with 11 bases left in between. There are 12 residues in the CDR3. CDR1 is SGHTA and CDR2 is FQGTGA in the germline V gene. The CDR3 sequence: CASSLTWTEQYF. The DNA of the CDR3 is TGTGCCAGCAGCCTGACCTGGACCGAGCAGTACTTC.

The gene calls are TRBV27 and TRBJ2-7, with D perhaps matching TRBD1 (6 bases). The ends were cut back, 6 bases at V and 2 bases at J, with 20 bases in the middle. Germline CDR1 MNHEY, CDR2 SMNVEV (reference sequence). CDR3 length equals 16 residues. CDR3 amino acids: CASSPLGTRNAYEQYF. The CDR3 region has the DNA TGTGCCAGCAGCCCCCTCGGGACAAGAAACGCCTACGAGCAGTACTTC.

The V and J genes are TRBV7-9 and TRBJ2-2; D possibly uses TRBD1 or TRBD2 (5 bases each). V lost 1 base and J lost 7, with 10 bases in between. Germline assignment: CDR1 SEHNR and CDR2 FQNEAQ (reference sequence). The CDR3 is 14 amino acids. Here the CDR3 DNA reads TGTGCCAGCAGCTTAGAGGGGAGTCACGGGGAGCTGTTTTTT. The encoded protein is CASSLEGSHGELFF.

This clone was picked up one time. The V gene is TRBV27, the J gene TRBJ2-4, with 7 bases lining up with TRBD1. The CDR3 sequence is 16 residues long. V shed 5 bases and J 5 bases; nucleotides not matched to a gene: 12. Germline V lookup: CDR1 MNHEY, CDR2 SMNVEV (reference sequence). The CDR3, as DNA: TGTGCCAGCAGTCCCCTAATTACAGGGGCCCAAAACATTCAGTACTTC. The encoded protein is CASSPLITGAQNIQYF.

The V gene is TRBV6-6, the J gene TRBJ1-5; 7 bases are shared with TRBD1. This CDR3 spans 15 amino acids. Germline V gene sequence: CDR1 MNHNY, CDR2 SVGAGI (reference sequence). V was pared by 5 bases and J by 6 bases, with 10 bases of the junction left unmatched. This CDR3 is CASSLGTQGTQPQHF. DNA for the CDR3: TGTGCCAGCAGTCTAGGGACACAGGGGACTCAGCCCCAGCATTTT.